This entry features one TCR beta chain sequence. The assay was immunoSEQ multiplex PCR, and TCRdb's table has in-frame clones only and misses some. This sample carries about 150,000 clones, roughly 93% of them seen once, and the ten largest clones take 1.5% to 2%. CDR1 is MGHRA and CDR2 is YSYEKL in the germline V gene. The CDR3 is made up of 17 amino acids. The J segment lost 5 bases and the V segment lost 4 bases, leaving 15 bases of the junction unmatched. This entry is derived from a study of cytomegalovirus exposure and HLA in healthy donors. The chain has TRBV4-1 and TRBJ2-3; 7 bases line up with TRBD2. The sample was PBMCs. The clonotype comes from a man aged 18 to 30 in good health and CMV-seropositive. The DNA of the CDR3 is TGCGCCAGCAGCCCCTTCCCCCCAGGGTCGGGGGGAGATACGCAGTATTTT. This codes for CASSPFPPGSGGDTQYF.